These 3 T cell receptor beta chains were all obtained from the same sample, sequenced in a study of blood T cell repertoires in COVID-19. Some clones are missing from TCRdb's copy, which holds only in-frame ones; the method was immunoSEQ multiplex PCR. Of 54,000 or so clones in the sample, 70% to 85% were seen once. The sample taken for sequencing was peripheral blood. These receptors came from a man at least 80 years old with COVID-19, enrolled during active disease.

The chain recombines TRBV28 with TRBJ2-7; tentative D call: TRBD2 (6 bases). CDR3 length: 13 residues. Trimming took off 3 bases at V and 3 bases at J, with 9 bases between the two ends. Germline V gives CDR1 MDHEN, CDR2 SYDVKM. CDR3 region: CASSFEEGYEQYF. The CDR3 nucleotides read TGTGCCAGCAGTTTCGAGGAGGGCTACGAGCAGTACTTC.

V gene TRBV7-8 combines with J gene TRBJ2-1; TRBD1 aligns across 7 bases. V dropped 2 bases and J dropped 4; count of bases not matched to a gene: 5. This CDR3 region has 15 residues. Per the germline V gene, CDR1 is SGHVS and CDR2 is FQNEAQ. CDR3 region: CASSLTGVGYNEQFF. The CDR3 region has the DNA TGTGCCAGCAGCTTAACAGGGGTAGGGTACAATGAGCAGTTCTTC.

Written as DNA, the CDR3 is TGTGCCAGCAGCTTTCAGGGGGCAGGGAACACTGAAGCTTTCTTT. Translated: CASSFQGAGNTEAFF. V and J are TRBV5-5 and TRBJ1-1; 8 bases align to TRBD1. J lost 1 base, V lost 2 bases, and 4 bases had no gene match. Germline V lookup: CDR1 SGHKS, CDR2 YYEKEE (reference sequence). The CDR3 totals 15 residues. Full variable domain (outside the CDR3, taken from reference TRBV5-5 and TRBJ1-1): DAGVTQSPTHLIKTRGQQVTLRCSPISGHKSVSWYQQVLGQGPQFIFQYYEKEERGRGNFPDRFSARQFPNYSSELNVNALLLGDSALYLCASSFQGAGNTEAFFGQGTRLTVV.